This T cell receptor beta chain was captured by sequencing in a study of blood T cell repertoires in COVID-19. Across the study: Samples of COVID-19 (acute and convalescent) were obtained from the United States, Italy and Spain. T cells, B-cell-depleted T cells, or PBMCs supplied cDNA or gDNA.

The authors' processing: How many nucleated cells were present was estimated from reference gene primer amplification. Some clones are missing from TCRdb's copy, which holds only in-frame ones; the method was immunoSEQ multiplex PCR. V, J and clone size derive from that table, while D and trimming were established from the DNA sequence. Of around 34,000 clones in the sample, roughly 78% were seen once. Germline V gene data show CDR1 as LNHDA and CDR2 as SQIVND (reference sequence). This CDR3 is 13 amino acids long. The V end lost 4 bases, the J end lost 4 bases, and 10 bases lay between the germline ends.

The V and J genes are TRBV19 and TRBJ1-2, with D perhaps TRBD1 (5 bases). This TCR came from a woman aged 70-85 years with acute or convalescent COVID-19. Sequencing was done on a sample of peripheral blood. This CDR3 reads CASSTQGSYGYTF. Here the CDR3 DNA reads TGTGCCAGTAGTACCCAGGGTTCCTATGGCTACACCTTC.